Here is one TCR beta chain with its context. The antigen is not known. This sample stems from a study of PD-L1 blockade in urothelial cancer. Overall study: Males with bladder-origin urothelial cancer made up about 90% of the roughly 29 patients. Blood drawn 3 weeks (second dose) and 6 weeks after treatment start was analyzed. Study-level findings and limits: Where pretreatment blood TCR clonality fell below the median, better survival was predicted.

Per germline, CDR1 GTSNPN and CDR2 SVGIG (reference sequence). V was clipped by 1 base and J by 5 bases, with 8 bases between them. The CDR3 contains 13 residues. Documented time point: peripheral blood 6 weeks after treatment start. Method: immunoSEQ multiplex PCR; TCRdb's copy keeps in-frame clones and lacks some. The data show about 30,000 clones, 80% to 90% seen once. This sample comprised PBMCs, obtained around atezolizumab (anti-PD-L1) treatment. The gene calls are TRBV30 and TRBJ1-4; D not resolved. The TCR sequence derives from an elderly man with urothelial cancer. CDR3 protein: CAWSGGPNEKLFF. Written as DNA, the CDR3 is TGTGCCTGGAGTGGCGGGCCCAATGAAAAACTGTTTTTT.